A single sample is the source of the 13 T cell receptor beta chains below, sequenced in a study of cytotoxic CD8 clonotypes in ibrutinib-treated CLL. This table comes from immunoSEQ multiplex PCR, and its TCRdb copy is limited to in-frame clones, with some not included. This table has roughly 110,000 clones, approximately 56% appearing once. Sequenced here: PBMCs, sampled after 24 months of ibrutinib treatment. These TCRs come from a human donor with chronic lymphocytic leukemia.

This clone was detected only a few times. The gene calls are TRBV14 and TRBJ1-6; D remains unclear. There are 12 residues in the CDR3. Looked up from germline, CDR1 is SGHDN and CDR2 is FVKESK. Trimming removed 0 bases at V and 9 bases at J, with 3 bases between. CDR3 nucleotides: TGTGCCAGCAGCCAAGAGACTTCACCCCTCCACTTT. Residues: CASSQETSPLHF. Using reference TRBV14 and TRBJ1-6 for the parts outside the CDR3, the full variable domain is EAGVTQFPSHSVIEKGQTVTLRCDPISGHDNLYWYRRVMGKEIKFLLHFVKESKQDESGMPNNRFLAERTGGTYSTLKVQPAELEDSGVYFCASSQETSPLHFGNGTRLTVT.

Details on this clone: A junction end diverges from the germline sequence, so it may reflect a read error. The chain recombines TRBV7-7 with TRBJ2-5; 8 nucleotides line up with TRBD2. This CDR3 region has 13 residues. Germline assignment: CDR1 SSHAT and CDR2 FNYEAQ (reference sequence). The CDR3 protein is CASSRSRGGTQYF. The CDR3 region has the DNA TGTGCTAGCAGCAGGTCCCGGGGGGGGACCCAGTACTTC.

V is TRBV5-8 and J is TRBJ2-3; D not certain. CDR3 size: 16 residues. Looked up from germline, CDR1 is SGHTS and CDR2 is YDEGEE. V was shortened by 0 bases and J by 1 base, with 12 bases between the two germline ends. The CDR3: CASSLGSNRGTDTQYF. The DNA of the CDR3 is TGTGCCAGCAGCTTGGGGTCGAACCGAGGCACAGATACGCAGTATTTT. Combining the CDR3 with reference TRBV5-8 and TRBJ2-3 gives the whole variable domain EAGVTQSPTHLIKTRGQQATLRCSPISGHTSVYWYQQALGLGLQFLLWYDEGEERNRGNFPPRFSGRQFPNYSSELNVNALELEDSALYLCASSLGSNRGTDTQYFGPGTRLTVL.

This chain uses TRBV27 with TRBJ1-6; D gene ambiguous. This CDR3 region has 13 residues. Trimming shortened V by 5 bases and J by 12 bases, and 14 bases separated the two germline ends. Germline lookup yields CDR1 MNHEY and CDR2 SMNVEV (reference sequence). This CDR3 reads CASSQRREEPLHF. DNA of the CDR3: TGTGCCAGCAGTCAGAGACGGGAAGAACCCCTCCACTTT.

This clone was seen only a few times. The rearrangement links TRBV2 to TRBJ2-7; D gene uncertain. CDR1 and CDR2 (germline): SNHLY, FYNNEI. Deletions cut 5 bases from V and 3 bases from J, with 11 bases between. The CDR3 is 13 amino acids. This chain's CDR3 is CASSYEDGYEQYF. The CDR3 DNA sequence: TGTGCCAGCAGTTATGAGGACGGCTACGAGCAGTACTTC.

There are a few counts of this clone. The rearrangement uses TRBV29-1 and TRBJ2-3; D may correspond to TRBD1 or TRBD2 (5 bases each). V lost 6 bases and J 2 bases, leaving 15 bases between the germline ends. Germline V CDR1 and CDR2: SQVTM, ANQGSEA. This CDR3 comprises 14 residues. In nucleotides, the CDR3 is TGCAGCGTCATATATAGGGACGTCACAGATACGCAGTATTTT. This encodes CSVIYRDVTDTQYF.

This clone was observed at least ten times. This chain links TRBV7-9 with TRBJ1-2; 7 nucleotides match TRBD1. CDR1 and CDR2 (germline): SEHNR, FQNEAQ (reference sequence). Trimming removed 5 bases from V and 4 bases from J; junction bases left unmatched: 4. The CDR3 runs 13 residues. The CDR3 nucleotides are TGTGCCAGCAGCCAAAGACAGGGCTATGGCTACACCTTC. This gives the protein CASSQRQGYGYTF.

This clone was picked up many times. The V call is TRBV23-1, the J call TRBJ2-7, with TRBD1 as a possible D gene (5 bases). TRBV23-1 carries the ORF label, with uncertain function. The CDR3 is made up of 15 amino acids. V was cut by 3 bases and J by 5 bases, with 17 bases left in between. CDR3 region: CASSHPRPIRDEQYF. The CDR3 DNA reads as TGCGCCAGCAGTCATCCCCGGCCAATCAGGGACGAGCAGTACTTC.

This clone was counted once. The rearrangement uses TRBV7-2 and TRBJ2-1, with TRBD2 matching over 10 bases. This CDR3 contains 14 residues. Losses at the gene ends were 5 bases for V and 9 bases for J; bases not matched to a gene: 7. The germline gives CDR1 SGHTA, CDR2 FQGNSA. CDR3 nucleotide sequence: TGTGCCAGCAGCCCGTCGGGACTAGCGATTGAGCAGTTCTTC. Translated: CASSPSGLAIEQFF.

This clone was picked up one time. V usage is TRBV6-6 and J usage is TRBJ1-5, with D tentatively TRBD1 (6 bases). V was clipped by 1 base and J by 6 bases, with 10 bases between them. The CDR3 loop spans 14 amino acids. Germline V lookup: CDR1 MNHNY, CDR2 SVGAGI (reference sequence). DNA of the CDR3: TGTGCCAGCAGTTACTGGGGGGGCGGTCAGCCCCAGCATTTT. Encoded protein: CASSYWGGGQPQHF.

The V gene is TRBV28, the J gene TRBJ2-7; 8 bases line up with TRBD1. CDR3 length: 14 amino acids. V lost 8 bases, J lost 3 bases, and 9 bases stayed unmatched. CDR1 and CDR2 from the germline V gene are MDHEN and SYDVKM. CDR3 in DNA: TGTGCCAGCGTACGGACAGGGAAAGGCTACGAGCAGTACTTC. This sequence encodes CASVRTGKGYEQYF.

This clone has a single count. This chain links TRBV7-5 with TRBJ2-5; the table's D call of TRBD2 was not tested on the DNA. TRBV7-5 is a known pseudogene. This CDR3 region has 12 residues. CDR3 DNA sequence: TGTGCCAGAAGCTTCCCCTGCGGTACCCAGTACTTC. This translates into CARSFPCGTQYF.

This clone was found a few times. The V gene is TRBV19, the J gene TRBJ1-3, with a tentative D call TRBD1 (5 bases). The V end was cut by 6 bases, the J end by 1 base, with 16 bases between. The germline V gene encodes CDR1 LNHDA and CDR2 SQIVND (reference sequence). CDR3 size: 16 residues. CDR3 sequence reads: CASSSPGSPSGNTIYF. The DNA for the CDR3 is TGTGCCAGTAGCTCTCCAGGGAGCCCGTCTGGAAACACCATATATTTT.